A selection of T cell receptor beta chains follows, all from one sample in a study of control samples from healthy donors and cancer patients. Here immunoSEQ multiplex PCR was the method, and the copy in TCRdb shows in-frame clones only, minus some. Among tens of thousands of clones, almost 85% were seen once, and the ten largest hold nearly 5.5%. The material sequenced was blood. The receptors were gathered from a man aged 35-49 years in good health. Both conserved end residues are part of each CDR3. A D gene is named only where the DNA matches it firmly. Clone size, where shown, is once, few, many, or a class for clones that have expanded.

>NA|NA|TRBV18|TRBJ2-7
CASSPEVYEQYF
TGTGCCAGCTCACCAGAGGTGTACGAGCAGTACTTC
>NA|NA|TRBV25-1|TRBJ1-2
CASRKGGGVGGYGYTF
TGTGCCAGCAGAAAAGGCGGAGGGGTAGGTGGCTATGGCTACACCTTC
>NA|NA|TRBV14|TRBJ1-3
CASSQGAGKYF
TGTGCCAGCAGCCAAGGCGCAGGGAAATATTTT
>NA|few|TRBV4-1|TRBJ2-5
CASSQQETQYF
TGCGCCAGCAGCCAACAAGAGACCCAGTACTTC
>NA|NA|TRBV4-2|TRBJ2-3
CASSHARGSSTDTQYF
TGTGCCAGCAGCCACGCTAGGGGCTCTAGCACAGATACGCAGTATTTT
>NA|NA|TRBV19|TRBJ1-6
CASSEVSSYNSPLHF
TGTGCCAGTAGTGAAGTAAGCTCCTATAATTCACCCCTCCACTTT
>TRBD1|NA|TRBV19|TRBJ2-5
CASSYRGQEETQYF
TGTGCCAGTAGTTACCGGGGACAGGAAGAGACCCAGTACTTC
>NA|NA|TRBV7-9|TRBJ2-4
CASSEGTQNIQYF
TGTGCCTCTTCGGAGGGGACACAAAACATTCAGTACTTC
>NA|NA|TRBV7-7|TRBJ2-1
CASSLGGAVNNEQFF
TGTGCCAGCAGCTTGGGGGGGGCGGTAAACAATGAGCAGTTCTTC
>TRBD2|NA|TRBV11-2|TRBJ2-7
CASSLGSGGAASSYEQYF
TGTGCCAGCAGCTTAGGGTCGGGGGGAGCCGCGAGCTCCTACGAGCAGTACTTC
>NA|NA|TRBV5-1|TRBJ2-5
CASSLNQETQYF
TGCGCCAGCAGCTTGAACCAAGAGACCCAGTACTTC
>NA|NA|TRBV19|TRBJ1-5
CASSMAVGLPQHF
TGTGCCAGTAGTATGGCGGTGGGATTGCCCCAGCATTTT
>NA|NA|TRBV14|TRBJ2-3
CASSRERARTDTQYF
TGTGCCAGCAGCCGTGAGCGGGCCCGCACAGATACGCAGTATTTT
>NA|NA|TRBV9|TRBJ2-1
CASSPRGGAERKTSYNEQFF
TGTGCCAGCAGCCCCCGAGGAGGCGCTGAGCGGAAAACCTCCTACAATGAGCAGTTCTTC
>NA|NA|TRBV29-1|TRBJ1-1
CSVRTGKAEAFF
TGCAGCGTCCGGACTGGGAAAGCTGAAGCTTTCTTT
>NA|many|TRBV28|TRBJ1-2
CASSLYPSYGYTF
TGTGCCAGCAGTTTATACCCTTCCTATGGCTACACCTTC
>NA|NA|TRBV7-9|TRBJ2-5
CASSFSGSRETQYF
TGTGCCAGCAGCTTTTCCGGGAGTAGGGAGACCCAGTACTTC
>TRBD1|NA|TRBV7-2|TRBJ2-2
CASSSGTGRAGELFF
TGTGCCAGCAGCTCGGGGACAGGGAGGGCCGGGGAGCTGTTTTTT
>NA|NA|TRBV29-1|TRBJ2-1
CSLLTPGEQFF
TGCAGCCTATTAACCCCCGGCGAGCAGTTCTTC
>TRBD1|once|TRBV30|TRBJ1-4
CAWGGTGETNEKLFF
TGTGCCTGGGGAGGGACAGGCGAAACTAATGAAAAACTGTTTTTT
>TRBD1|NA|TRBV27|TRBJ1-5
CASSWTGVSNQPQHF
TGTGCCAGCAGCTGGACAGGGGTTAGCAATCAGCCCCAGCATTTT
>TRBD2|few|TRBV4-3|TRBJ2-1
CASSRTSGGLSSYNEQFF
TGCGCCAGCTCTCGGACTAGCGGGGGGCTTAGCTCCTACAATGAGCAGTTCTTC
>NA|NA|TRBV3-1/TRBV3-2|TRBJ2-7
CASSHPLGRYEQYF
TGTGCCAGCAGCCACCCACTTGGGCGGTACGAGCAGTACTTC
>TRBD1|NA|TRBV5-1|TRBJ2-2
CASSLGGTANTGELFF
TGCGCCAGCAGCTTGGGGGGGACAGCGAACACCGGGGAGCTGTTTTTT
>NA|NA|TRBV6-2/TRBV6-3|TRBJ1-1
CASSYSSPSEGLDTEAFF
TGTGCCAGCAGTTACTCGAGTCCCTCCGAGGGGCTTGACACTGAAGCTTTCTTT
>TRBD1|NA|TRBV9|TRBJ2-3
CASSVGTGAHTDTQYF
TGTGCCAGCAGCGTTGGGACAGGGGCCCACACAGATACGCAGTATTTT
>NA|NA|TRBV28|TRBJ1-5
CASTPGDQPQHF
TGTGCCAGCACCCCGGGGGATCAGCCCCAGCATTTT
>NA|NA|TRBV18|TRBJ1-1
CASSPSGRENTEAFF
TGTGCCAGCTCACCGTCGGGACGGGAGAACACTGAAGCTTTCTTT
>NA|NA|TRBV6-1|TRBJ2-7
CASSEADGSSYEQYF
TGTGCCAGCAGTGAAGCGGACGGGAGCTCCTACGAGCAGTACTTC